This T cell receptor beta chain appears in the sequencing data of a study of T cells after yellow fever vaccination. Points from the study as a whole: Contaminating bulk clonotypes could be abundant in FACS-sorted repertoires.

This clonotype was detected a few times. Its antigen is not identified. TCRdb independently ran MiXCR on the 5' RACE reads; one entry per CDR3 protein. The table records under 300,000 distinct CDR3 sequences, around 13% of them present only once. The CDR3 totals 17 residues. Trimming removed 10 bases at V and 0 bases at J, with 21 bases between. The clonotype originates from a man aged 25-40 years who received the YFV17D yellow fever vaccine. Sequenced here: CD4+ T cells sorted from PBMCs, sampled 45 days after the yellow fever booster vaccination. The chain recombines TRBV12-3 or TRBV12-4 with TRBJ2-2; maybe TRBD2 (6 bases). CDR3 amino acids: CAIQLGVAVSNTGELFF. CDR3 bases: TGTGCCATTCAATTAGGTGTAGCGGTATCGAACACCGGGGAGCTGTTTTTT.